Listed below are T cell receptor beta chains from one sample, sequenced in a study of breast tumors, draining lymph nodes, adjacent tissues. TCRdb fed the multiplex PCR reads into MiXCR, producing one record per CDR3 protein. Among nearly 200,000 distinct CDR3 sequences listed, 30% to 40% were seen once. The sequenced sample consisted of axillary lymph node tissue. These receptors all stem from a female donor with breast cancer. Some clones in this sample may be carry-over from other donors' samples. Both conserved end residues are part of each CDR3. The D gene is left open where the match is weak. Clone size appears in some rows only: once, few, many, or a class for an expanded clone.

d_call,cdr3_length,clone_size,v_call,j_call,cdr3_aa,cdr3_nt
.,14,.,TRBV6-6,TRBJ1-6,CASSYPYRESPLHF,TGTGCCAGCAGTTACCCCTACAGGGAGTCACCCCTCCACTTT
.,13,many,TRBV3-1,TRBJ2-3,CASSQDVADTQYF,TGTGCCAGCAGCCAAGATGTGGCAGATACGCAGTATTTT
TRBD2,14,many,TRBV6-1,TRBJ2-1,CATMTSGSYNEQFF,TGTGCCACCATGACTAGCGGGAGCTACAATGAGCAGTTCTTC
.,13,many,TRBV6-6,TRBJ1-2,CASRGDWGPVGTF,TGTGCCAGCAGGGGGGATTGGGGGCCCGTGGGGACCTTC
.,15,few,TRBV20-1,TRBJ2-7,CSARVRGDRSTTEYF,TGCAGTGCTAGAGTGCGGGGGGACAGATCAACGACCGAGTACTTC
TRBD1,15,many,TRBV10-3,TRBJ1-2,CAISPGTGKRRGYTF,TGTGCCATCAGTCCTGGGACAGGGAAAAGAAGGGGCTACACCTTC
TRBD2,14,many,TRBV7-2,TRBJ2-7,CASSQTSMGDEQYF,TGTGCCAGCAGCCAGACTAGCATGGGGGACGAGCAGTACTTC
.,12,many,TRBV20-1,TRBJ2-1,CSVVETYNEQFF,TGCAGTGTGGTGGAAACCTACAATGAGCAGTTCTTC
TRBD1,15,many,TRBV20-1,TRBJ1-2,CSARGPDRGDYGYTF,TGCAGTGCTAGAGGTCCCGACAGGGGCGACTATGGCTACACCTTC
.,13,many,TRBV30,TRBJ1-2,CAWSLTGGYGYTF,TGTGCCTGGAGTCTGACAGGTGGCTATGGCTACACCTTC
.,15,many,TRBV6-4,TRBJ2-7,CASSTDGSISYEQYF,TGTGCCAGCAGTACCGACGGATCTATCTCCTACGAGCAGTACTTC